The next 8 T cell receptor beta chains were all read from a single sample in a study of early T cells in non-severe SARS-CoV-2 infection. TCRdb analysed the 5' RACE reads with MiXCR anew, one entry per CDR3 protein. There are 80,000 to 100,000 distinct CDR3 sequences in the sample; around 13% occur only once, and about 6% lies in the top ten. The specimen sequenced was whole blood. Source of these receptors: an adult who was a healthcare worker with PCR-confirmed SARS-CoV-2 infection or an uninfected control (not recorded which).

This clonotype turned up a few times. This rearrangement joins TRBV27 to TRBJ2-1; no definite D call. The CDR3 has 15 residues. Trimming shortened V by 1 base and J by 0 bases, and 7 bases separated the two germline ends. In germline, CDR1 is MNHEY, CDR2 SMNVEV (reference sequence). Here the CDR3 reads CASSLLPNSYNEQFF. The CDR3, as DNA: TGTGCCAGCAGTTTATTACCGAACTCCTACAATGAGCAGTTCTTC.

This clonotype has only a few counts. The rearrangement joins TRBV5-5 to TRBJ2-5, with 7 bases identical to TRBD1. This CDR3 is built from 13 residues. Germline CDR1 reads SGHKS; CDR2 reads YYEKEE (reference sequence). V gave up 5 bases and J gave up 1 base; unmatched junction bases: 2. DNA of the CDR3: TGTGCCAGCAGTAGGACAGGCCAAGAGACCCAGTACTTC. Its protein is CASSRTGQETQYF. Filled out from reference TRBV5-5 and TRBJ2-5, the complete variable domain reads DAGVTQSPTHLIKTRGQQVTLRCSPISGHKSVSWYQQVLGQGPQFIFQYYEKEERGRGNFPDRFSARQFPNYSSELNVNALLLGDSALYLCASSRTGQETQYFGPGTRLLVL.

The chain carries TRBV20-1 and TRBJ1-5, with no clear D. V was clipped by 2 bases and J by 9 bases, with 17 bases between them. CDR3 size: 14 residues. CDR1 DFQATT and CDR2 SNEGSKA come from the germline V gene (reference sequence). DNA for the CDR3: TGCAGTGCTAGAAAGGGCCAGGCCGATCGGCCCCAGCATTTT. It encodes CSARKGQADRPQHF.

This clonotype was observed many times. CDR3 protein: CASSSGGTSPHTDTQYF. DNA of the CDR3: TGTGCCAGCAGTTCGGGGGGGACTAGCCCCCACACAGATACGCAGTATTTT. The chain uses TRBV28 and TRBJ2-3; 9 bases map to TRBD2. Germline assignment: CDR1 MDHEN and CDR2 SYDVKM. This CDR3 contains 17 residues. With V trimmed by 4 bases and J by 2 bases, 10 bases remained unmatched.

There are many counts of this clonotype. For the CDR3, the DNA is TGCAGCGTTGGACAGGGGCTCGATTCACCCCTCCACTTT. Translating gives CSVGQGLDSPLHF. V is TRBV29-1 and J is TRBJ1-6, with 8 bases lining up with TRBD1. Germline-derived CDR1 and CDR2 are SQVTM and ANQGSEA. The V segment lost 4 bases and the J segment 8 bases; nucleotides outside the gene matches: 4. The CDR3 has 13 residues. Drawing the rest from reference TRBV29-1 and TRBJ1-6, the complete variable domain is SAVISQKPSRDICQRGTSLTIQCQVDSQVTMMFWYRQQPGQSLTLIATANQGSEATYESGFVIDKFPISRPNLTFSTLTVSNMSPEDSSIYLCSVGQGLDSPLHFGNGTRLTVT.

This clonotype was detected many times. The chain couples TRBV29-1 to TRBJ2-6; TRBD1 aligns across 7 bases. Germline assignment: CDR1 SQVTM and CDR2 ANQGSEA. Trimming cost V 7 bases and J 0 bases; bases outside gene matches: 3. CDR3 length: 14 amino acids. The chain's CDR3 is CSAQGDSGANVLTF. The CDR3 region has the DNA TGCAGCGCGCAGGGGGACTCTGGGGCCAACGTCCTGACTTTC.

V and J are TRBV6-1 and TRBJ1-3, with 7 positions matching TRBD1. The CDR3 contains 14 residues. Germline loops: CDR1 MNHNS, CDR2 SASEGT. The V and J ends lost 6 bases and 4 bases, in that order; junction bases with no gene match: 6. CDR3 sequence reads: CASSPTGPGNTIYF. CDR3 DNA sequence: TGTGCCAGCAGCCCGACAGGGCCCGGAAACACCATATATTTT.

A few counts support this clonotype. CDR3 loop: CASLPGPSSYNSPLHF. CDR3 in DNA: TGTGCCAGCTTACCGGGACCTAGCTCCTATAATTCACCCCTCCACTTT. The rearrangement links TRBV2 to TRBJ1-6; a possible D gene is TRBD1 (5 bases). V gave up 8 bases and J gave up 0 bases, with 14 bases separating them. The CDR3 covers 16 residues. The germline CDR1 and CDR2 sequences are SNHLY and FYNNEI.